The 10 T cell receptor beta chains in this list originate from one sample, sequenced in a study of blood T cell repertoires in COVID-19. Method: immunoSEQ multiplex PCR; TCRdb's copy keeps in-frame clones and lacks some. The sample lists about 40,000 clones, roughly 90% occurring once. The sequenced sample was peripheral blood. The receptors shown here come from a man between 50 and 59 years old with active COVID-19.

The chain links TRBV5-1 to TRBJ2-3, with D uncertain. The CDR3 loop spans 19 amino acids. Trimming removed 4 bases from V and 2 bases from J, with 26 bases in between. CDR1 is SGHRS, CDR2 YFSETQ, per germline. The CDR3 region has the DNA TGCGCCAGCAGCACAACGACCCTAGTCGGGTTTAGTAACACAGATACGCAGTATTTT. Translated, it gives CASSTTTLVGFSNTDTQYF.

Here the CDR3 reads CASSPSGSSYEQYF. In DNA, the CDR3 is TGTGCCAGCTCCCCTAGCGGGAGCTCCTACGAGCAGTACTTC. This chain connects TRBV9 to TRBJ2-7; 10 bases line up with TRBD2. The V and J ends lost 7 bases and 0 bases, in that order; junction bases with no gene match: 4. The CDR3 is made up of 14 amino acids. Per germline, CDR1 SGDLS and CDR2 YYNGEE. Based on the CDR3 plus reference TRBV9 and TRBJ2-7, the full variable domain is DSGVTQTPKHLITATGQRVTLRCSPRSGDLSVYWYQQSLDQGLQFLIQYYNGEERAKGNILERFSAQQFPDLHSELNLSSLELGDSALYFCASSPSGSSYEQYFGPGTRLTVT.

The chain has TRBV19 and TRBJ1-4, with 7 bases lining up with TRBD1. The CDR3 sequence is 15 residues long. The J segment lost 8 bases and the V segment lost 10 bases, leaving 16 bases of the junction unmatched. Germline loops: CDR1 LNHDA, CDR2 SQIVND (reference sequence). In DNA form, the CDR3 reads TGTGCCACTACCGGGACAGTCCGGCTGGAGGAAAAACTGTTTTTT. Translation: CATTGTVRLEEKLFF. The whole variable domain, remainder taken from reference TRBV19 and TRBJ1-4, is DGGITQSPKYLFRKEGQNVTLSCEQNLNHDAMYWYRQDPGQGLRLIYYSQIVNDFQKGDIAEGYSVSREKKESFPLTVTSAQKNPTAFYLCATTGTVRLEEKLFFGSGTQLSVL.

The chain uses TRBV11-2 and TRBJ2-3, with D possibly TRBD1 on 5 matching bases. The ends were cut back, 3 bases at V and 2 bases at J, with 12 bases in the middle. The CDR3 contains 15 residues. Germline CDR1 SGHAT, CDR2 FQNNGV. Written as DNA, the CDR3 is TGTGCCAGCAGCTTCCTCACAGGTACCACAGATACGCAGTATTTT. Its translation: CASSFLTGTTDTQYF.

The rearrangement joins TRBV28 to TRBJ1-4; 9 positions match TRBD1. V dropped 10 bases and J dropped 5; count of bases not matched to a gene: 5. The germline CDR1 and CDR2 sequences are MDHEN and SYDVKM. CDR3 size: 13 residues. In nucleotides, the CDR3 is TGTGCCATCAGACAGGGGGGGAATGAAAAACTGTTTTTT. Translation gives CAIRQGGNEKLFF.

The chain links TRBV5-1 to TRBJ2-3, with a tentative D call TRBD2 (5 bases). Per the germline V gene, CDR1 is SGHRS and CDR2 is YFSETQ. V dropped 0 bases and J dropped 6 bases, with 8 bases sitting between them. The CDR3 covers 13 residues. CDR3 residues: CASSLVRGDTQYF. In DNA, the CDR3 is TGCGCCAGCAGCTTGGTCCGGGGTGATACGCAGTATTTT. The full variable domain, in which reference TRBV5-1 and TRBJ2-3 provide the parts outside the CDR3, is KAGVTQTPRYLIKTRGQQVTLSCSPISGHRSVSWYQQTPGQGLQFLFEYFSETQRNKGNFPGRFSGRQFSNSRSEMNVSTLELGDSALYLCASSLVRGDTQYFGPGTRLTVL.

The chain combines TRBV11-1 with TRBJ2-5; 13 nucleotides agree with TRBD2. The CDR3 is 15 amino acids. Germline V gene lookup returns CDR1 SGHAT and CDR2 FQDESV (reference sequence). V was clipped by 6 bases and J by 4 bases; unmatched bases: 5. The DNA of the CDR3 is TGTGCCAGCAGTCCCGGGACTAGCGGGATAGAGACCCAGTACTTC. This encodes CASSPGTSGIETQYF.

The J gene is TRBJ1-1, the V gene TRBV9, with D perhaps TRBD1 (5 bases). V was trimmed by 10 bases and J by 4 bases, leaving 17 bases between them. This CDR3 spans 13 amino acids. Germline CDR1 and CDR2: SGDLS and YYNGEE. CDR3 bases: TGTGCCTCCCACGGAGCCGGGGGCACTGAAGCTTTCTTT. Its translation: CASHGAGGTEAFF.

CDR3 in amino acids: CASRGTQGSTNTEAFF. The CDR3 DNA sequence: TGTGCCAGCAGAGGTACCCAGGGGAGTACGAACACTGAAGCTTTCTTT. The chain links TRBV28 to TRBJ1-1, with TRBD1 as a possible D gene (6 bases). Looked up from germline, CDR1 is MDHEN and CDR2 is SYDVKM. Trimming removed 6 bases at V and 1 base at J, with 18 bases between. CDR3 size: 16 residues.

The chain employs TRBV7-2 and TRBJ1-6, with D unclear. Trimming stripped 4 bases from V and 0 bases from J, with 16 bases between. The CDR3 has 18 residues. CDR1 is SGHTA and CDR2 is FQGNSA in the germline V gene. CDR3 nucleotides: TGTGCCAGCAGCTCTCCGGACGGGAGGAGCTCCTATAATTCACCCCTCCACTTT. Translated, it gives CASSSPDGRSSYNSPLHF.